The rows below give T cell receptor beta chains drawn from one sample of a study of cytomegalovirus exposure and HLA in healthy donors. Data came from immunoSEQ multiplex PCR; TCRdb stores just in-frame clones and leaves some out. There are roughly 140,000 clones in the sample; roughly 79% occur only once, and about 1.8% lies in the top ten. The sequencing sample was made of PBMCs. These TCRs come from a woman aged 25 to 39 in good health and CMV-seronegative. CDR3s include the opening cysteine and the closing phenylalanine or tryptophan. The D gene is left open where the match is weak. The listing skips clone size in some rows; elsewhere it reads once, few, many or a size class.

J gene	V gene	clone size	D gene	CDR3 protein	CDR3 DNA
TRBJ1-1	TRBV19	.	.	CASSISPGNTEAFF	TGTGCCAGTAGTATATCCCCGGGGAACACTGAAGCTTTCTTT
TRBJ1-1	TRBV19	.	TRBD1	CASTLQGGVNTEAFF	TGTGCCAGTACTCTCCAGGGGGGAGTGAACACTGAAGCTTTCTTT
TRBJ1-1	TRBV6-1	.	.	CATESTAMTEAFF	TGTGCCACCGAGTCGACAGCGATGACTGAAGCTTTCTTT
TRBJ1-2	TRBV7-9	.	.	CSSSLDRVNYGYTF	TGTTCCAGCAGCTTAGACAGAGTTAACTATGGCTACACCTTC
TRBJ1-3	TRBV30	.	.	CAWRRGTSSGNTIYF	TGTGCCTGGAGAAGGGGGACAAGCTCTGGAAACACCATATATTTT
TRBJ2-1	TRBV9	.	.	CASSVGVYNEQFF	TGTGCCAGCAGCGTCGGTGTCTACAATGAGCAGTTCTTC
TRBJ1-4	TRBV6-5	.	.	CASRGTYAGIFF	TGTGCCAGCAGAGGGACTTATGCGGGAATTTTTTTT
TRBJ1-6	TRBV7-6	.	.	CASSSTGNSPLHF	TGTGCCAGCAGCTCAACAGGGAATTCACCCCTCCACTTT
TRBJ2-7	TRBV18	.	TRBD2	CASSPTGGRSYEQYF	TGTGCCAGCTCACCTACGGGGGGTAGGTCCTACGAGCAGTACTTC
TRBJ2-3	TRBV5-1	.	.	CASSYQKITDTQYF	TGCGCCAGCAGCTATCAGAAGATCACAGATACGCAGTATTTT
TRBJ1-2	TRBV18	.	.	CASSPPSNAYGYTF	TGTGCCAGCTCACCACCGAGTAACGCCTATGGCTACACCTTC
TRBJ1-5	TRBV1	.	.	CTSSQVRRPEYSNQPQHF	TGCACCAGCAGCCAAGTTCGGAGACCCGAATATAGCAATCAGCCCCAGCATTTT
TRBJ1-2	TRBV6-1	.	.	CASSEVQGSGGYTF	TGTGCCAGCAGTGAAGTTCAGGGTTCAGGGGGCTACACCTTC
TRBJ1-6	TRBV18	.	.	CASSRDSQYNSPLHF	TGTGCCAGCTCACGAGATAGCCAATATAATTCACCCCTCCACTTT
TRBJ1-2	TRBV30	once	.	CAWNQQANYGYTF	TGTGCCTGGAACCAACAGGCTAACTATGGCTACACCTTC
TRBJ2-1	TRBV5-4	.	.	CASSLTGLDEQFF	TGTGCCAGCAGCCTTACAGGGTTAGATGAGCAGTTCTTC
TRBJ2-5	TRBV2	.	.	CASEGTRKETQYF	TGTGCCAGCGAGGGCACACGTAAAGAGACCCAGTACTTC
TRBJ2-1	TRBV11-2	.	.	CASSLEPGGGNEQFF	TGTGCCAGCAGCTTAGAGCCAGGGGGAGGCAATGAGCAGTTCTTC
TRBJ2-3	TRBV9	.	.	CASSVAPLGLPGDTQYF	TGTGCCAGCAGCGTAGCCCCCCTGGGACTCCCTGGAGATACGCAGTATTTT
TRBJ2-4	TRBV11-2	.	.	CASSLGGGGEQYF	TGTGCCAGCAGCTTAGGGGGCGGAGGGGAACAGTACTTC